This is a list of T cell receptor beta chains from one sample in a study of T cells after yellow fever vaccination. From the 5' RACE reads, TCRdb called clonotypes with MiXCR, one entry per CDR3 protein. Among a few hundred thousand distinct CDR3 sequences listed, approximately 16% were seen once. Sequenced here: PBMCs, sampled less than 6 days after the first yellow fever vaccination. The receptors come from a man aged 18 to 35 who received the YFV17D yellow fever vaccine. CDR3s include the opening cysteine and the closing phenylalanine or tryptophan. Fields, in order: V gene, clone size, J gene, D gene, CDR3 protein, CDR3 DNA. D genes are given only for firm matches. Size values are once, few and many counts, or a class for expanded clones, and some rows have none.

TRBV7-3	many	TRBJ2-2	.	CASSLSGTGELFF	TGTGCCAGCAGCTTAAGCGGGACCGGGGAGCTGTTTTTT
TRBV7-2	.	TRBJ2-7	.	CASSLGAPYEQYF	TGTGCCAGCAGCTTAGGAGCCCCCTACGAGCAGTACTTC
TRBV5-1	few	TRBJ1-2	TRBD1	CASSPPGQDLLGGYTF	TGCGCCAGCAGCCCCCCGGGACAGGACCTCTTGGGCGGCTACACCTTC
TRBV6-1	.	TRBJ2-5	.	CASSRLRNTGTSAETQYF	TGTGCCAGCAGCCGCCTGAGAAACACCGGGACCTCCGCGGAGACCCAGTACTTC
TRBV7-9	.	TRBJ1-6	TRBD1	CASSFTGTGDSPLHF	TGTGCCAGCAGCTTTACCGGGACAGGGGATTCACCCCTCCACTTT
TRBV5-1	many	TRBJ2-7	.	CASSLDTTYEQYF	TGCGCCAGCAGCCTGGACACCACCTACGAGCAGTACTTC
TRBV18	few	TRBJ2-5	TRBD2	CASSPSGGGTQETQYF	TGTGCCAGCTCACCGTCCGGGGGGGGTACTCAAGAGACCCAGTACTTC
TRBV6-1	few	TRBJ2-2	TRBD1	CASRIDQGAGAGELFF	TGTGCCAGCAGGATAGACCAGGGGGCAGGGGCCGGGGAGCTGTTTTTT
TRBV24-1	.	TRBJ2-5	.	CATSDGGGLQGPETQYF	TGTGCCACCAGTGATGGGGGAGGTTTACAGGGCCCAGAGACCCAGTACTTC
TRBV3-1	.	TRBJ1-5	.	CASSHGFQPQHF	TGTGCCAGCAGCCATGGATTTCAGCCCCAGCATTTT
TRBV5-5	.	TRBJ2-3	TRBD1	CASSLATGGSDTQYF	TGTGCCAGCAGCTTGGCAACAGGGGGTTCAGATACGCAGTATTTT
TRBV20-1	.	TRBJ2-1	.	CSARDPRASPYNEQFF	TGCAGTGCTAGAGATCCCCGGGCCTCCCCCTACAATGAGCAGTTCTTC
TRBV7-6	.	TRBJ2-5	TRBD2	CASIRILAGGETQYF	TGTGCCAGCATCCGAATTCTAGCGGGGGGAGAGACCCAGTACTTC
TRBV15	.	TRBJ2-1	TRBD2	CATSRDLGTRGGEQFF	TGTGCCACCAGCAGAGATCTCGGGACTAGGGGGGGTGAGCAGTTCTTC
TRBV9	few	TRBJ1-6	.	CASSVELSPYNSPLHF	TGTGCCAGCAGCGTAGAACTTTCCCCCTATAATTCACCCCTCCACTTT
TRBV20-1	few	TRBJ1-5	.	CSAADRPGQPQHF	TGCAGTGCAGCGGACCGCCCCGGGCAGCCCCAGCATTTT
TRBV27	few	TRBJ1-1	.	CASSPRVSGYTEAFF	TGTGCCAGCAGTCCCAGGGTGTCCGGATACACTGAAGCTTTCTTT
TRBV7-2	few	TRBJ2-1	TRBD1	CASSAHGQGNYNEQFF	TGTGCCAGCAGCGCTCACGGACAGGGGAACTACAATGAGCAGTTCTTC
TRBV7-8	.	TRBJ1-5	.	CASSSGTLNQPQHF	TGTGCCAGCAGCTCCGGGACTCTCAATCAGCCCCAGCATTTT
TRBV7-2	.	TRBJ1-3	.	CASSSNTGSGNTIYF	TGTGCCAGCAGCTCAAACACAGGGTCTGGAAACACCATATATTTT
TRBV4-3	few	TRBJ2-7	TRBD1	CASSQQRQGGYEQYF	TGCGCCAGCAGCCAACAAAGACAGGGGGGTTACGAGCAGTACTTC
TRBV24-1	.	TRBJ2-1	.	CATSDPRGTGNEQFF	TGTGCCACCAGTGATCCCCGTGGTACTGGCAATGAGCAGTTCTTC
TRBV29-1	.	TRBJ2-3	.	CSVETDSTDTQYF	TGCAGCGTTGAAACAGACAGCACAGATACGCAGTATTTT
TRBV7-9	.	TRBJ2-1	TRBD1	CASSFGQGNNEQFF	TGTGCCAGCAGCTTTGGACAGGGGAACAATGAGCAGTTCTTC
TRBV11-2	.	TRBJ1-5	.	CASSLYNQLPQHF	TGTGCCAGCAGCTTATATAATCAGCTGCCCCAGCATTTT
TRBV5-1	.	TRBJ1-1	TRBD1	CASSLGTGGGYTEAFF	TGCGCCAGCAGCTTGGGGACAGGAGGGGGTTACACTGAAGCTTTCTTT
TRBV7-2	few	TRBJ2-7	.	CASSLVDSSYEQYF	TGTGCCAGCAGCTTAGTGGACAGCTCCTACGAGCAGTACTTC
TRBV2	.	TRBJ2-3	.	CASRLLSTDTQYF	TGTGCCAGCAGGCTACTGAGCACAGATACGCAGTATTTT
TRBV19	.	TRBJ2-1	TRBD2	CASSIGGGGAGSEQFF	TGTGCCAGTAGTATAGGAGGCGGGGGGGCCGGGAGTGAGCAGTTCTTC
TRBV5-8	few	TRBJ2-1	TRBD1	CASSTTGATYNEQFF	TGTGCCAGCTCAACTACAGGGGCCACCTACAATGAGCAGTTCTTC
TRBV5-6	.	TRBJ2-5	.	CASSFVLEYQETQYF	TGTGCCAGCAGCTTTGTTTTAGAGTACCAAGAGACCCAGTACTTC
TRBV4-3	few	TRBJ1-2	TRBD1	CASSQDAGTGHYGYTF	TGCGCCAGCAGCCAAGACGCCGGGACAGGGCACTATGGCTACACCTTC
TRBV7-9	few	TRBJ2-1	.	CASSLQGAGINEQFF	TGTGCCAGCAGCTTACAGGGTGCCGGGATCAATGAGCAGTTCTTC
TRBV6-1	.	TRBJ1-4	.	CASRPQGVWEKLFF	TGTGCCAGCAGGCCACAGGGAGTATGGGAAAAACTGTTTTTT
TRBV7-2	many	TRBJ2-3	TRBD2	CASSLVAGGTDTQYF	TGTGCCAGCAGCTTAGTAGCGGGGGGCACAGATACGCAGTATTTT
TRBV9	many	TRBJ1-5	.	CASTEVYLGGALNQPQHF	TGTGCCAGCACCGAGGTGTACCTGGGTGGGGCCCTTAATCAGCCCCAGCATTTT
TRBV12-3/TRBV12-4	few	TRBJ1-6	TRBD1	CASLPTGRNGPLHF	TGTGCCAGCTTACCGACAGGGAGGAATGGCCCCCTCCACTTT
TRBV5-1	few	TRBJ1-2	.	CASSLRTLDSGYTF	TGCGCCAGCAGCTTGAGGACCCTGGATTCTGGCTACACCTTC
TRBV6-1	.	TRBJ1-5	.	CASSRDTDNQPQHF	TGTGCCAGCAGTCGGGACACGGATAATCAGCCCCAGCATTTT
TRBV4-3	few	TRBJ2-5	.	CASSRHKTVRGPQETQYF	TGCGCCAGCAGCCGCCACAAGACGGTGCGGGGGCCCCAAGAGACCCAGTACTTC